These T cell receptor beta chains were read from a single sample in a study of a mutant IDH1 vaccine in newly diagnosed glioma. Method: immunoSEQ multiplex PCR; TCRdb's copy keeps in-frame clones and lacks some. The table shows under 65,000 clones, with about four fifths occurring only once. The antigens of these receptors remain unknown. This material consisted of PBMCs, taken from a glioma patient whose treatment included an IDH1 peptide vaccine. These receptor sequences come from a man aged 45 to 65 with glioma. Both conserved end residues are part of each CDR3. Fields, in order: V gene, D gene, J gene, clone size, CDR3 protein, CDR3 DNA. The D gene is left open where the match is weak. Not all rows give a size; the values are once, few, many and, for expanded clones, a class.

V: TRBV7-6; D: .; J: TRBJ1-5; size: .; CDR3: CASSLMNQPQHF; DNA: TGTGCCAGCAGCCTTATGAATCAGCCCCAGCATTTT
V: TRBV5-7; D: TRBD1; J: TRBJ2-3; size: .; CDR3: CASSLEPGTGKDTQYF; DNA: TGTGCCAGCAGCTTGGAACCCGGGACAGGGAAAGATACGCAGTATTTT
V: TRBV9; D: TRBD2; J: TRBJ2-7; size: once; CDR3: CASSLSSGTSGYEQYF; DNA: TGTGCCAGCAGCCTAAGCTCCGGGACTAGCGGATACGAGCAGTACTTC
V: TRBV27; D: .; J: TRBJ1-1; size: once; CDR3: CASSLTVNTEAFF; DNA: TGTGCCAGCAGTTTGACAGTGAACACTGAAGCTTTCTTT
V: TRBV7-8; D: .; J: TRBJ1-5; size: few; CDR3: CASSPGTIQPQHF; DNA: TGTGCCAGCAGCCCCGGGACAATCCAGCCCCAGCATTTT
V: TRBV27; D: TRBD2; J: TRBJ2-5; size: .; CDR3: CASRKILAGGQETQYF; DNA: TGTGCCAGCAGGAAGATTTTAGCGGGGGGGCAAGAGACCCAGTACTTC
V: TRBV29-1; D: .; J: TRBJ1-1; size: .; CDR3: CSVQSSGGMEAFF; DNA: TGCAGCGTTCAATCAAGCGGGGGAATGGAAGCTTTCTTT
V: TRBV4-3; D: TRBD1; J: TRBJ2-7; size: .; CDR3: CASSQDRGTGTDEQYF; DNA: TGCGCCAGCAGCCAAGATAGGGGGACAGGGACGGACGAGCAGTACTTC
V: TRBV7-9; D: .; J: TRBJ1-2; size: .; CDR3: CASSPGASNGYTF; DNA: TGTGCCAGCAGCCCGGGGGCGAGCAATGGCTACACCTTC
V: TRBV18; D: .; J: TRBJ1-1; size: .; CDR3: CASSPARADTEAFF; DNA: TGTGCCAGCTCACCAGCCAGGGCGGACACTGAAGCTTTCTTT
V: TRBV4-1; D: TRBD2; J: TRBJ2-3; size: .; CDR3: CASSRGLAGGLATDTQYF; DNA: TGCGCCAGCAGCCGTGGACTAGCGGGAGGGCTAGCAACAGATACGCAGTATTTT
V: TRBV11-2; D: .; J: TRBJ1-1; size: once; CDR3: CASSPRDMNTEAFF; DNA: TGTGCCAGCAGCCCCAGGGACATGAACACTGAAGCTTTCTTT
V: TRBV7-9; D: .; J: TRBJ2-5; size: .; CDR3: CASSLGRAQETQYF; DNA: TGTGCCAGCAGCTTAGGCAGGGCTCAAGAGACCCAGTACTTC
V: TRBV29-1; D: .; J: TRBJ2-3; size: once; CDR3: CSVEAGYSTDTQYF; DNA: TGCAGCGTTGAGGCCGGATATTCCACAGATACGCAGTATTTT
V: TRBV7-9; D: .; J: TRBJ2-1; size: .; CDR3: CASSLAGSGPYNEQFF; DNA: TGTGCCAGCAGCTTAGCGGGTAGTGGACCCTACAATGAGCAGTTCTTC
V: TRBV2; D: .; J: TRBJ1-2; size: .; CDR3: CASSEAQYGGGYGYTF; DNA: TGTGCCAGCAGTGAAGCGCAGTACGGGGGCGGCTATGGCTACACCTTC
V: TRBV10-3; D: TRBD1; J: TRBJ1-1; size: few; CDR3: CAISEPRTGQGEAFF; DNA: TGTGCCATCAGTGAACCCAGGACAGGGCAGGGCGAAGCTTTCTTT